This passage covers 32 T cell receptor beta chains from one sample sequenced in a study of cytomegalovirus exposure and HLA in healthy donors. The PCR employed 60 Vbeta primers together with 13 Jbeta primers. The method was immunoSEQ multiplex PCR; TCRdb's version includes in-frame clones alone and lacks a portion of them. The sample yields 150,000 to 200,000 clones, 82% seen once. The sequenced sample was PBMCs. All receptors derive from a girl aged 2-9 years in good health and CMV-seropositive.

This chain uses TRBV19 with TRBJ1-5; 9 bases align to TRBD1. The CDR3 is 16 residues long. Trimming removed 3 bases from V and 4 bases from J; junction bases left unmatched: 7. Germline CDR1 LNHDA, CDR2 SQIVND (reference sequence). For the CDR3, the DNA is TGTGCCAGTAGTATCTTCGGGACAGGGCTTAATCAGCCCCAGCATTTT. It translates to CASSIFGTGLNQPQHF. The variable domain in full, completed from reference TRBV19 and TRBJ1-5, reads DGGITQSPKYLFRKEGQNVTLSCEQNLNHDAMYWYRQDPGQGLRLIYYSQIVNDFQKGDIAEGYSVSREKKESFPLTVTSAQKNPTAFYLCASSIFGTGLNQPQHFGDGTRLSIL.

The J gene is TRBJ2-5, the V gene TRBV5-1; 15 bases line up with TRBD2. V lost 4 bases, J lost 5 bases, and 6 bases stayed unmatched. CDR3 length equals 16 residues. Germline V gene sequence: CDR1 SGHRS, CDR2 YFSETQ. CDR3 sequence: CASSAGLAGGRETQYF. The CDR3 bases are TGCGCCAGCAGCGCGGGACTAGCGGGAGGCCGGGAGACCCAGTACTTC.

The chain combines TRBV18 with TRBJ2-6; no clear D. The CDR3 runs 15 residues. Deletions cut 3 bases from V and 1 base from J, with 7 bases between. The germline V gene encodes CDR1 KGHSH and CDR2 LQKENI. In DNA form, the CDR3 reads TGTGCCAGCTCACCCCGGTCTTCTGGGGCCAACGTCCTGACTTTC. This encodes CASSPRSSGANVLTF.

The chain recombines TRBV4-2 with TRBJ1-1; D might be TRBD1 (5 bases). CDR3 size: 13 residues. Trimming took off 0 bases at V and 6 bases at J, with 8 bases between the two ends. Germline V gene sequence: CDR1 LGHNA, CDR2 YNFKEQ. The CDR3 nucleotides read TGTGCCAGCAGCCAAGACAGGGATTCTGAAGCTTTCTTT. Its protein is CASSQDRDSEAFF.

The chain uses TRBV28 and TRBJ1-5, with 9 bases lining up with TRBD1. This CDR3 has 15 amino acids. CDR1 is MDHEN, CDR2 SYDVKM, per germline. V trimming: 5 bases; J trimming: 4 bases; junction bases outside the gene matches: 6. The CDR3 loop reads CASSVQGALNQPQHF. The CDR3 DNA sequence: TGTGCCAGCAGTGTACAGGGGGCCCTAAATCAGCCCCAGCATTTT.

CDR3 amino acids: CSAPQGNYGYTF. The CDR3 DNA sequence: TGCAGCGCCCCGCAGGGTAACTATGGCTACACCTTC. The chain uses TRBV29-1 and TRBJ1-2; tentative D call: TRBD1 (5 bases). The CDR3 sequence is 12 residues long. CDR1 SQVTM and CDR2 ANQGSEA come from the germline V gene. V lost 7 bases, J lost 1 base, and 10 bases lay in between.

This clone was seen a handful of times. The rearrangement joins TRBV4-2 to TRBJ2-1, with 8 bases matching TRBD2. This CDR3 spans 15 amino acids. Trimming cost V 4 bases and J 4 bases; bases outside gene matches: 6. CDR1 is LGHNA and CDR2 is YNFKEQ in the germline V gene. The CDR3 bases are TGTGCCAGCAGCCTACTACTAGCGGATTACAATGAGCAGTTCTTC. It specifies CASSLLLADYNEQFF.

The J gene is TRBJ2-7, the V gene TRBV5-1, with TRBD1 matching 7 bases. Per germline, CDR1 SGHRS and CDR2 YFSETQ. V lost 10 bases to trimming and J lost 4 bases; unmatched junction nucleotides: 11. The CDR3 contains 13 residues. The CDR3 region is CAGTGTEYYEQYF. The CDR3 DNA reads TGCGCCGGCACCGGGACAGAGTATTACGAGCAGTACTTC.

This rearrangement joins TRBV28 to TRBJ1-3, with no clear D. Germline CDR1 and CDR2: MDHEN and SYDVKM. The germline V and J ends were trimmed by 4 bases and 1 base, with 5 bases remaining between them. This CDR3 has 13 residues. The DNA of the CDR3 is TGTGCCAGCAGTTCCGGTTCTGGAAACACCATATATTTT. Translating it yields CASSSGSGNTIYF.

This clone appeared once. The chain recombines TRBV21-1 with TRBJ2-2; TRBD1 is the table's D call, not checked against the DNA. TRBV21-1 is shown as a pseudogene. This CDR3 has 20 residues. The CDR3 loop reads CASPPGYRGEGPTNTGELFF. The CDR3 DNA reads as TGTGCCAGCCCCCCCGGCTACAGGGGCGAAGGTCCAACGAACACCGGGGAGCTGTTTTTT.

V usage is TRBV9 and J usage is TRBJ2-1; a possible D gene is TRBD2 (6 bases). V lost 6 bases, J lost 1 base, and 11 bases lay in between. CDR3 length: 14 residues. Germline-derived CDR1 and CDR2 are SGDLS and YYNGEE. The CDR3 nucleotides read TGTGCCAGCACCGGGGGAGTTTCCTACAATGAGCAGTTCTTC. It specifies CASTGGVSYNEQFF.

The genes are TRBV20-1 and TRBJ1-2; possibly TRBD1 for D (5 bases). The CDR3 covers 10 residues. Per germline, CDR1 DFQATT and CDR2 SNEGSKA (reference sequence). Trimming shortened V by 7 bases and J by 6 bases, and 9 bases separated the two germline ends. The CDR3 is CSGKGNGYTF. In DNA form, the CDR3 reads TGCAGTGGTAAGGGGAATGGCTACACCTTC.

The chain has TRBV27 and TRBJ1-2, with D unresolved. The CDR3 loop spans 13 amino acids. V lost 5 bases and J 8 bases, leaving 15 bases between the germline ends. The germline gives CDR1 MNHEY, CDR2 SMNVEV (reference sequence). This CDR3 is CASSPRTREGYTF. CDR3 sequence (DNA): TGTGCCAGCAGTCCCCGGACGAGGGAGGGCTACACCTTC.

This clone was found a few times. This same CDR3 is encoded by further DNA sequences in the sample. The CDR3 coding sequence is TGTGCCTGGGAGGGTCCGGAGACCCAGTACTTC. Protein sequence: CAWEGPETQYF. V usage is TRBV30 and J usage is TRBJ2-5; D is perhaps TRBD2 (5 bases). The CDR3 totals 11 residues. The V gene lost 5 bases and the J gene lost 5 bases, with 9 bases spanning the gap. Germline loops: CDR1 GTSNPN, CDR2 SVGIG (reference sequence).

V gene TRBV30 combines with J gene TRBJ2-1; 8 bases are shared with TRBD2. The CDR3 totals 14 residues. Trimming cost V 5 bases and J 8 bases; bases outside gene matches: 11. CDR1 and CDR2 from the germline V gene are GTSNPN and SVGIG (reference sequence). The CDR3 DNA is TGTGCCTGGGCCGGGACTAGTGGATCCGATGAGCAGTTCTTC. It specifies CAWAGTSGSDEQFF.

This chain connects TRBV30 to TRBJ2-3; 10 nucleotides agree with TRBD2. Trimming took 1 base from V and 10 from J; bases not matched to a gene: 8. Germline V gene data show CDR1 as GTSNPN and CDR2 as SVGIG (reference sequence). CDR3 size: 14 residues. In DNA form, the CDR3 reads TGTGCCTGGAGTGGTTCCAGCGGGAGGGCTCCGCAGTATTTT. Translated, it gives CAWSGSSGRAPQYF.

The V and J genes are TRBV9 and TRBJ2-2, with 12 bases fitting TRBD2. Germline V lookup: CDR1 SGDLS, CDR2 YYNGEE. CDR3 length: 16 residues. The junction had 6 bases not matched to a gene; V was cut back by 3 bases and J by 6 bases. The CDR3 loop reads CASSATSGRPPGELFF. CDR3 sequence (DNA): TGTGCCAGCAGCGCTACTAGCGGGAGGCCCCCCGGGGAGCTGTTTTTT.

The chain uses TRBV28 and TRBJ1-2; D is possibly TRBD1 (6 bases). With 5 bases removed from V and 4 bases from J, the gap between germline ends came to 11 bases. Germline CDR1 is MDHEN and CDR2 is SYDVKM. The CDR3 extends over 13 amino acids. The CDR3 loop reads CASSRTRGYGYTF. The CDR3 nucleotides are TGTGCCAGCAGTCGGACCAGGGGCTATGGCTACACCTTC.

V and J are TRBV4-1 and TRBJ2-7, with TRBD1 matching over 7 bases. This CDR3 contains 14 residues. V lost 1 base to trimming and J lost 2 bases; unmatched junction nucleotides: 2. Germline V gene data show CDR1 as MGHRA and CDR2 as YSYEKL. CDR3 region: CASSQVGQAYEQYF. The CDR3 DNA reads as TGCGCCAGCAGCCAAGTAGGACAGGCCTACGAGCAGTACTTC.

In the case of this clone: Other DNA sequences from this sample encode an identical CDR3 as well. The rearrangement links TRBV30 to TRBJ1-4, with unresolved D. CDR1 and CDR2 (germline): GTSNPN, SVGIG (reference sequence). The CDR3 runs 14 residues. V shed 0 bases and J shed 10 bases, with 15 bases lying between them. This CDR3 is CAWSVPQEPRKLFF. The DNA for the CDR3 is TGTGCCTGGAGTGTACCTCAGGAACCGAGAAAACTGTTTTTT.

The count of this clone is one. This chain uses TRBV30 with TRBJ2-7; 7 positions match TRBD1. This CDR3 is 13 amino acids long. The germline V gene has CDR1 GTSNPN and CDR2 SVGIG (reference sequence). Unmatched junction bases numbered 7, after V lost 3 bases and J lost 5 bases. In nucleotides, the CDR3 is TGTGCCTGGAGCCCGGGACAGCCGGACGAGCAGTACTTC. Translated, it gives CAWSPGQPDEQYF.

This clone turned up a few times. This CDR3 is CASSDSASGEQFF. DNA for the CDR3: TGTGCCAGCAGTGACTCGGCTAGCGGAGAGCAGTTCTTC. This sequence joins TRBV6-4 and TRBJ2-1; 7 nucleotides match TRBD2. Germline V gene sequence: CDR1 MRHNA, CDR2 SNTAGT. The CDR3 runs to 13 residues. After removal of 0 bases from V and 10 bases from J, the junction contained 3 bases not matched to a gene.

V gene TRBV5-1 combines with J gene TRBJ1-2; D gene unclear. Germline V gene sequence: CDR1 SGHRS, CDR2 YFSETQ. The CDR3 length is 13 residues. V shed 4 bases and J shed 2 bases, with 9 bases lying between them. The CDR3 region is CASSPGKNYGYTF. The DNA of the CDR3 is TGCGCCAGCAGCCCCGGGAAAAACTATGGCTACACCTTC.

The chain uses TRBV19 and TRBJ2-3; D unclear. Germline V gives CDR1 LNHDA, CDR2 SQIVND (reference sequence). This CDR3 contains 13 residues. With 6 bases removed from V and 6 bases from J, the gap between germline ends came to 13 bases. The CDR3 DNA follows: TGTGCCAGTAGATTTGGCTCCGGGGATACGCAGTATTTT. Translation: CASRFGSGDTQYF.

The CDR3 here is CASSPPTGVQPQHF. The CDR3 DNA reads TGTGCCAGCAGTCCCCCGACAGGGGTACAGCCCCAGCATTTT. The chain couples TRBV28 to TRBJ1-5, with TRBD1 matching 8 bases. This CDR3 has 14 amino acids. Germline V gene data show CDR1 as MDHEN and CDR2 as SYDVKM. The V segment lost 5 bases and the J segment 7 bases; nucleotides outside the gene matches: 7.

The chain carries TRBV5-1 and TRBJ2-7; D is unclear. V lost 0 bases and J lost 2, with 12 bases in between. Germline CDR1 reads SGHRS; CDR2 reads YFSETQ. This CDR3 spans 15 amino acids. The CDR3 spells CASSLVAESAYEQYF. The CDR3 DNA sequence: TGCGCCAGCAGCTTGGTGGCGGAGTCCGCCTACGAGCAGTACTTC.

The rearrangement joins TRBV10-3 to TRBJ2-7, with 8 bases fitting TRBD2. This CDR3 contains 13 residues. Germline CDR1 and CDR2: ENHRY and SYGVKD. V trimming: 6 bases; J trimming: 0 bases; junction bases outside the gene matches: 1. DNA of the CDR3: TGTGCCATCAGCAGCGGGAGCTCCTACGAGCAGTACTTC. It encodes CAISSGSSYEQYF.

V gene TRBV5-1 combines with J gene TRBJ1-2; 11 positions match TRBD1. V was pared by 4 bases and J by 6 bases, with 2 bases of the junction left unmatched. The length of the CDR3 is 13 residues. Germline-derived CDR1 and CDR2 are SGHRS and YFSETQ. Written as DNA, the CDR3 is TGCGCCAGCAGCATGGGACAGGGGGATGGCTACACCTTC. As protein: CASSMGQGDGYTF.

V and J are TRBV5-6 and TRBJ2-7; D unresolved. With 0 bases removed from V and 0 bases from J, the gap between germline ends came to 10 bases. The germline CDR1 and CDR2 sequences are SGHDT and YYEEEE. CDR3 length: 15 amino acids. CDR3 coding DNA: TGTGCCAGCAGCTTGGAGGCAGGATTCTCCTACGAGCAGTACTTC. This codes for CASSLEAGFSYEQYF.

V gene TRBV6-1 combines with J gene TRBJ2-5; 7 bases map to TRBD2. Germline lookup yields CDR1 MNHNS and CDR2 SASEGT. The length of the CDR3 is 17 residues. Trimming at V came to 1 base and at J to 5 bases, leaving 13 bases not matched to a gene. CDR3 sequence (DNA): TGTGCCAGCAGTGAAGGGGGGAGAGCGGGGAATTTGGAGACCCAGTACTTC. It encodes CASSEGGRAGNLETQYF.

The chain recombines TRBV4-1 with TRBJ2-7, with D perhaps matching TRBD2 (5 bases). Germline assignment: CDR1 MGHRA and CDR2 YSYEKL. V was cut by 1 base and J by 5 bases, with 6 bases left in between. The CDR3 is 12 amino acids. CDR3 sequence (DNA): TGCGCCAGCAGCCAAGTCGGGAACGAGCAGTACTTC. This codes for CASSQVGNEQYF.

The V and J genes are TRBV5-4 and TRBJ1-5; D is uncertain. There are 14 residues in the CDR3. CDR1 is SGHNT, CDR2 YYREEE, per germline (reference sequence). V lost 4 bases to trimming and J lost 1 base, with 9 bases between them. CDR3 residues: CASSRGPSNQPQHF. Written as DNA, the CDR3 is TGTGCCAGCAGCCGCGGCCCCAGCAATCAGCCCCAGCATTTT.